These T cell receptor beta chains were read from a single sample in a study of T-cell memory formation after mild COVID-19. Each CDR3 protein gets one entry after TCRdb re-called the 5' RACE reads with MiXCR. The table records approximately 42,000 distinct CDR3 sequences, around 6.6% of them present only once. Sequencing was carried out using PBMCs or a T cell subset sorted from them (not recorded which). Receptors were obtained from an adult who had mild COVID-19 (a few samples of this study predate the infection). Cell type and time point are not known. Both conserved end residues are part of each CDR3. A D gene is named only where the DNA matches it firmly. Expanded clones get a size class; other rows say once, few or many, or leave the size out.

TRBV5-1	TRBJ1-1	14	few	TRBD1	TGCGCCAGCGCAAAGGGGACAGGCGCGACTGAAGCTTTCTTT	CASAKGTGATEAFF
TRBV6-5	TRBJ2-3	16	many	NA	TGTGCCAGCAGTTACGGGGGGGGCGCCGGCACAGATACGCAGTATTTT	CASSYGGGAGTDTQYF
TRBV6-5	TRBJ2-6	17	few	TRBD1	TGTGCCAGCAGTGAAACAGGGGGCGCTTCTGGGGCCAACGTCCTGACTTTC	CASSETGGASGANVLTF
TRBV7-8	TRBJ2-3	16	many	NA	TGTGCCAGCAGCAATGCCAGGGCGACGACAAGAGATACGCAGTATTTT	CASSNARATTRDTQYF
TRBV5-1	TRBJ2-6	17	few	NA	TGCGCCAGCAGTTCATGGGGGGCAGCCTCTGGGGCCAACGTCCTGACTTTC	CASSSWGAASGANVLTF
TRBV20-1	TRBJ1-5	15	many	NA	TGCAGTGCTAGTTCCTCAGGCGTCAGCAATCAGCCCCAGCATTTT	CSASSSGVSNQPQHF
TRBV12-3/TRBV12-4	TRBJ1-1	15	NA	NA	TGTGCCAGCAGTTTATACACGACCACCTACACTGAAGCTTTCTTT	CASSLYTTTYTEAFF
TRBV21-1	TRBJ2-7	17	NA	NA	TGTGCCAGCAGCCCCCGAGGGGGACAAAAAAACTCCTACGAGCAGTACTTC	CASSPRGGQKNSYEQYF
TRBV7-6	TRBJ2-7	14	many	TRBD1	TGTGCCAGCAGCTTAGCGGACAGGGGCTACGAGCAGTACTTC	CASSLADRGYEQYF
TRBV4-3	TRBJ1-2	17	many	TRBD1	TGCGCCAGCAGCCAAGGGCCCAACAGGGGTAGGAACTATGGCTACACCTTC	CASSQGPNRGRNYGYTF
TRBV3-1	TRBJ2-1	14	NA	NA	TGTGCCAGCAGCCAAGGCGGAATTTACAATGAGCAGTTCTTC	CASSQGGIYNEQFF
TRBV7-9	TRBJ1-2	12	few	NA	TGTGCCAGCAGCTCCATTCCCCAGTCCTACACCTTC	CASSSIPQSYTF
TRBV5-1	TRBJ1-1	14	many	NA	TGCGCCAGCAGGAGCCGGACTTCGGTCACTGAAGCTTTCTTT	CASRSRTSVTEAFF
TRBV7-9	TRBJ2-3	13	many	NA	TGTGCCAGCAGCGATCCTAGCACAGATACGCAGTATTTT	CASSDPSTDTQYF
TRBV7-9	TRBJ1-4	14	NA	NA	TGTGCCAGCAGCTTTTCGAGTGGGGATGAAAAACTGTTTTTT	CASSFSSGDEKLFF
TRBV5-6	TRBJ1-1	15	few	TRBD1	TGTGCCAGCAGCTGGAGGGGGCTAGACGGCACTGAAGCTTTCTTT	CASSWRGLDGTEAFF
TRBV30	TRBJ1-6	16	few	NA	TGTGCCTGGAGGGTGGCAGGGACCCAATTTGGATCACCCCTCCACTTT	CAWRVAGTQFGSPLHF
TRBV5-1	TRBJ2-2	13	many	NA	TGCGCCAGCAGCTACAACGCGGGCAGGGAGCTGTTTTTT	CASSYNAGRELFF
TRBV4-3	TRBJ1-2	14	NA	NA	TGCGCCAGCAGCCAAGATGACAGGCAGGGCGGCTACACCTTC	CASSQDDRQGGYTF
TRBV4-1	TRBJ2-1	15	NA	NA	TGCGCCAGCAGCCTAAGGACTACTTCCTACAATGAGCAGTTCTTC	CASSLRTTSYNEQFF
TRBV20-1	TRBJ2-1	15	many	NA	TGCAGTGCTAGAGATTTCCAGCGTACCTCCAATGAGCAGTTCTTC	CSARDFQRTSNEQFF
TRBV5-1	TRBJ2-7	12	many	NA	TGCGCCAGCAGCTGGGAAGGGTACGAGCAGTACTTC	CASSWEGYEQYF
TRBV29-1	TRBJ2-3	16	few	TRBD2	TGCAGCGCCCTCCCGGGACTAGCGGGAGGTAGAGATACGCAGTATTTT	CSALPGLAGGRDTQYF
TRBV14	TRBJ1-5	17	few	TRBD1	TGTGCCAGCAGCCAAGTCCGGGACAGAAATAGCAATCAGCCCCAGCATTTT	CASSQVRDRNSNQPQHF
TRBV7-2	TRBJ1-1	13	many	NA	TGTGCCAGCAGCTTATGGGGTAGCACTGAAGCTTTCTTT	CASSLWGSTEAFF
TRBV4-2	TRBJ2-2	16	NA	TRBD2	TGTGCCAGCAGCCACAGTAGCGGGGGGAACACCGGGGAGCTGTTTTTT	CASSHSSGGNTGELFF
TRBV5-1	TRBJ2-3	12	many	NA	TGCGCCAGCAGCGATGACACAGATACGCAGTATTTT	CASSDDTDTQYF
TRBV6-5	TRBJ2-1	11	few	NA	TGTGCCAGCAGTTATTCTGCTGAGCAGTTCTTC	CASSYSAEQFF
TRBV19	TRBJ1-5	14	few	NA	TGTGCCAGTAGTGAACCAGTGATCAATCAGCCCCAGCATTTT	CASSEPVINQPQHF
TRBV5-1	TRBJ1-1	14	many	TRBD1	TGCGCCAGCAGCTTGGCAGGGGGTGGCACTGAAGCTTTCTTT	CASSLAGGGTEAFF
TRBV7-2	TRBJ2-1	16	NA	NA	TGTGCCAGCACCCCCTCAGGAGGGACCCAAGGCAATGAGCAGTTCTTC	CASTPSGGTQGNEQFF
TRBV4-2	TRBJ2-7	13	many	NA	TGTGCCAGCAGCCAAACAGGGTCCTACGAGCAGTACTTC	CASSQTGSYEQYF
TRBV29-1	TRBJ1-4	13	NA	TRBD1	TGCAGCGCCTTGGACAGGGGACGTGAAAAACTGTTTTTT	CSALDRGREKLFF
TRBV5-6	TRBJ1-5	13	NA	NA	TGTGCCAGTCAGGCGGGGCGTTTTCAGCCCCAGCATTTT	CASQAGRFQPQHF
TRBV6-2/TRBV6-3	TRBJ2-3	14	many	NA	TGTGCCAGCACAAGGCACTCAAGCGCAGATACGCAGTATTTT	CASTRHSSADTQYF
TRBV7-9	TRBJ2-1	12	few	NA	TGTGCCAGCAGGCGAGGGGGTGATGAGCAGTTCTTC	CASRRGGDEQFF
TRBV3-1	TRBJ2-1	12	many	NA	TGTGCCAGCAGCCGGTCGGGGGATGAGCAGTTCTTC	CASSRSGDEQFF
TRBV24-1	TRBJ2-5	16	NA	TRBD1	TGTGCCACCAGTGATTTAACCAGGGGGCTGGAGGAGACCCAGTACTTC	CATSDLTRGLEETQYF
TRBV6-7	TRBJ2-1	16	many	NA	TGTGCCAGCAGTTACTCGAGTATCCCTACTGGAGAGGTGCAGTTCTTC	CASSYSSIPTGEVQFF
TRBV4-2	TRBJ1-4	17	NA	NA	TGTGCCAGCAGCCAAGTTTTGAGGGGGGGACGAGGAGAAAAACTGTTTTTT	CASSQVLRGGRGEKLFF
TRBV7-2	TRBJ2-1	15	medium-sized	NA	TGTGCCAGCAGCTCCGATAGGAGCTCCTACAATGAGCAGTTCTTC	CASSSDRSSYNEQFF
TRBV29-1	TRBJ1-2	15	NA	TRBD1	TGCAGCGTTGGGGGACAGGGGGCTGTAAACTATGGCTACACCTTC	CSVGGQGAVNYGYTF
TRBV3-1	TRBJ2-7	15	many	TRBD1	TGTGCCAGCAGCCATCACCAGGACAGGGATTACGAGCAGTACTTC	CASSHHQDRDYEQYF
TRBV12-5	TRBJ2-1	15	many	NA	TGTGCTAGTGGTTCCGGTGCGGGATTCTACAATGAGCAGTTCTTC	CASGSGAGFYNEQFF
TRBV20-1	TRBJ1-2	16	few	NA	TGCAGTGCTCCGGCGAGCCTGGCGGGGATCGGGTCTGGCTACACCTTC	CSAPASLAGIGSGYTF
TRBV6-5	TRBJ2-1	17	few	TRBD2	TGTGCCAGCAGTTACGGGATAGCGGGAGGAGGAGACAATGAGCAGTTCTTC	CASSYGIAGGGDNEQFF
TRBV5-1	TRBJ1-1	16	few	NA	TGCGCCAGCAGCTTGGTCCCAGGAGGGTCTTACACTGAAGCTTTCTTT	CASSLVPGGSYTEAFF
TRBV12-3/TRBV12-4	TRBJ1-1	14	many	TRBD1	TGTGCCAGCAGCGTGGACAGGGGTGACACTGAAGCTTTCTTT	CASSVDRGDTEAFF
TRBV7-2	TRBJ2-1	15	many	TRBD2	TGTGCCAGCAGATTGACTAGCGGAAGTTACAATGAGCAGTTCTTC	CASRLTSGSYNEQFF
TRBV20-1	TRBJ2-2	14	NA	TRBD1	TGCAGTGCTAGGACAGGGTCGGCCACCGGGGAGCTGTTTTTT	CSARTGSATGELFF
TRBV2	TRBJ2-5	14	many	TRBD2	TGTGCCAGCAGAAAGCGGGAGGGCCGGGAGACCCAGTACTTC	CASRKREGRETQYF
TRBV3-1	TRBJ2-7	12	NA	NA	TGTGCCAGCAGCCAAGGACCGAACGAGCAGTACTTC	CASSQGPNEQYF
TRBV6-2/TRBV6-3	TRBJ1-1	15	few	NA	TGTGCCAGCAAGCCGATTTGGGGGATGAACACTGAAGCTTTCTTT	CASKPIWGMNTEAFF
TRBV7-8	TRBJ1-6	14	many	NA	TGTGCCAGCAGCTTCGGACACTCTAATTCACCCCTCCACTTT	CASSFGHSNSPLHF
TRBV12-3/TRBV12-4	TRBJ1-4	14	many	NA	TGTGCCAGCAGTTTGGGAGAGGCTAATGAAAAACTGTTTTTT	CASSLGEANEKLFF
TRBV15	TRBJ2-2	13	many	NA	TGTGCCACCGGCACACCGAACACCGGGGAGCTGTTTTTT	CATGTPNTGELFF
TRBV7-2	TRBJ2-5	15	medium-sized	NA	TGTGCCAGCAGCTTAGTTGGGGAGGTGATTGAGACCCAGTACTTC	CASSLVGEVIETQYF
TRBV5-1	TRBJ1-6	14	NA	NA	TGCGCCAGCAGGTCTCGGACAGTTAATTCACCCCTCCACTTT	CASRSRTVNSPLHF
TRBV6-5	TRBJ2-1	15	few	NA	TGTGCCAGCAGTTACGGGTTACCGACCTACAATGAGCAGTTCTTC	CASSYGLPTYNEQFF
TRBV5-1	TRBJ1-1	14	many	NA	TGCGCCAGCAGAGCGCAGGGCGTGAACACTGAAGCTTTCTTT	CASRAQGVNTEAFF